The 31 T cell receptor beta chains given below trace back to one sample, sequenced in a study of blood T cell repertoires in COVID-19. Generated by immunoSEQ multiplex PCR, the TCRdb table keeps only in-frame clones and is missing some. The sample holds 85,000 to 130,000 clones, around 82% seen once. The specimen was peripheral blood. These receptors came from a man aged 60-69 years with acute or convalescent COVID-19.

The gene calls are TRBV18 and TRBJ1-5, with D uncertain. Germline V gene lookup returns CDR1 KGHSH and CDR2 LQKENI. The CDR3 is 15 residues long. Trimming took 3 bases from V and 2 from J, leaving 11 bases between them. CDR3 DNA sequence: TGTGCCAGCTCACCCCTTGGGAGGGGCAATCAGCCCCAGCATTTT. Protein: CASSPLGRGNQPQHF.

This clone was seen a handful of times. Other DNA variants within this sample encode the same CDR3. The V and J genes are TRBV5-5 and TRBJ1-2; 8 bases match TRBD1. V was clipped by 5 bases and J by 2 bases; unmatched bases: 5. This CDR3 region has 14 residues. CDR1 is SGHKS, CDR2 YYEKEE, per germline (reference sequence). CDR3 sequence reads: CASSPDRANYGYTF. DNA of the CDR3: TGTGCCAGCAGTCCGGACAGGGCCAACTATGGCTACACCTTC.

By sample share, this clone is medium-sized. This chain uses TRBV19 with TRBJ1-5; the D is unclear. Trimming stripped 1 base from V and 6 bases from J, with 10 bases between. The CDR3 covers 14 residues. The germline CDR1 and CDR2 sequences are LNHDA and SQIVND (reference sequence). CDR3 in amino acids: CASSIGQVVQPQHF. The CDR3 DNA follows: TGTGCCAGTAGTATAGGGCAGGTGGTTCAGCCCCAGCATTTT.

The sample holds a few counts of this clone. CDR3 nucleotide sequence: TGTGCCAGCAGCCCCCATCCCGACAGGCCGGGATATGAAGCTTTCTTT. It is translated as CASSPHPDRPGYEAFF. This chain links TRBV9 with TRBJ1-1, with D possibly matching TRBD1 (6 bases). V dropped 4 bases and J dropped 7 bases, with 23 bases sitting between them. Germline CDR1 reads SGDLS; CDR2 reads YYNGEE. There are 16 residues in the CDR3.

The J gene is TRBJ2-7, the V gene TRBV15; D may match TRBD1 or TRBD2 (5 bases each). CDR3 length: 13 residues. The V end lost 7 bases, the J end lost 6 bases, and 16 bases lay between the germline ends. Germline-derived CDR1 and CDR2 are LNHNV and YYDKDF (reference sequence). CDR3 sequence: CATTRDLRGEQYF. The CDR3, as DNA: TGTGCCACCACCAGGGACCTTCGGGGCGAGCAGTACTTC.

The rearrangement joins TRBV25-1 to TRBJ2-2, with 7 bases that match TRBD1. The CDR3 is 15 amino acids. Losses at the gene ends were 2 bases for V and 0 bases for J; bases not matched to a gene: 0. Germline loops: CDR1 MGHDK, CDR2 SYGVNS. The CDR3: CASSEGQANTGELFF. CDR3 sequence (DNA): TGTGCCAGCAGTGAAGGACAGGCGAACACCGGGGAGCTGTTTTTT.

This chain joins TRBV10-2 and TRBJ2-5; 12 bases align to TRBD2. CDR1 and CDR2 from the germline V gene are WSHSY and SAAADI. Unmatched junction bases numbered 3, after V lost 8 bases and J lost 5 bases. The CDR3 runs 13 residues. The CDR3 reads CASLAGGSETQYF. The DNA for the CDR3 is TGCGCCAGCCTAGCGGGGGGGTCGGAGACCCAGTACTTC.

The chain employs TRBV7-9 and TRBJ2-1; TRBD1 agrees at 10 bases. The CDR3 runs to 15 residues. Germline CDR1 SEHNR, CDR2 FQNEAQ (reference sequence). Trimming removed 1 base from V and 5 bases from J; junction bases left unmatched: 2. The CDR3 sequence is CASSLEGQGNNEQFF. The CDR3 DNA reads TGTGCCAGCAGCTTAGAGGGACAGGGGAACAATGAGCAGTTCTTC.

This sequence joins TRBV6-2 or TRBV6-3 and TRBJ1-4, with TRBD1 as a possible D gene (6 bases). Germline V lookup: CDR1 MNHEY, CDR2 SVGEGT. This CDR3 has 16 amino acids. Trimming took off 6 bases at V and 8 bases at J, with 22 bases between the two ends. The CDR3 loop reads CASSPGGAGPSEKLFF. In DNA form, the CDR3 reads TGTGCCAGCAGCCCTGGGGGGGCAGGGCCATCGGAAAAACTGTTTTTT.

V and J are TRBV27 and TRBJ1-2; TRBD1 matches at 9 bases. CDR3 length: 15 residues. Germline loops: CDR1 MNHEY, CDR2 SMNVEV (reference sequence). With 5 bases clipped from V and 8 bases from J, the junction kept 12 bases outside the gene matches. The CDR3 sequence is CASSPQQGAYGGYTF. The CDR3 DNA follows: TGTGCCAGCAGTCCCCAACAGGGGGCGTATGGGGGCTACACCTTC.

The chain joins TRBV29-1 to TRBJ2-5; 8 nucleotides line up with TRBD2. Losses at the gene ends were 6 bases for V and 4 bases for J; bases not matched to a gene: 10. This CDR3 is 14 amino acids long. Germline CDR1 SQVTM, CDR2 ANQGSEA. DNA of the CDR3: TGCAGCGTGCTGGAGTTAGCGGGGTTAGAGACCCAGTACTTC. Translation: CSVLELAGLETQYF. The complete variable domain, with remaining parts taken from reference TRBV29-1 and TRBJ2-5, reads SAVISQKPSRDICQRGTSLTIQCQVDSQVTMMFWYRQQPGQSLTLIATANQGSEATYESGFVIDKFPISRPNLTFSTLTVSNMSPEDSSIYLCSVLELAGLETQYFGPGTRLLVL.

The gene calls are TRBV11-3 and TRBJ2-1; D call uncertain. The germline CDR1 and CDR2 sequences are SGHNT and YENEEA. CDR3 length: 16 residues. Trimming pared 5 bases from V and 0 bases from J, leaving 14 bases between. The CDR3: CASSPRSASSYNEQFF. CDR3 nucleotides: TGTGCCAGCAGCCCCCGAAGCGCCAGCTCCTACAATGAGCAGTTCTTC.

This clone was found a few times. The J gene is TRBJ2-1, the V gene TRBV6-1; D not certain. The CDR3 extends over 15 amino acids. Germline values: CDR1 MNHNS, CDR2 SASEGT. The V end was cut by 2 bases, the J end by 0 bases, with 8 bases between. The chain's CDR3 is CASSEILSSYNEQFF. CDR3 bases: TGTGCCAGCAGTGAAATCCTGAGCTCCTACAATGAGCAGTTCTTC.

The chain joins TRBV29-1 to TRBJ1-1; the match to TRBD1 covers 8 bases. The CDR3 sequence is 12 residues long. Trimming at V came to 7 bases and at J to 5 bases, leaving 6 bases not matched to a gene. CDR1 and CDR2 (germline): SQVTM, ANQGSEA. CDR3 loop: CSAAGTGTEAFF. The CDR3, as DNA: TGCAGCGCCGCCGGGACAGGTACTGAAGCTTTCTTT.

The chain recombines TRBV3-1 (or the pseudogene TRBV3-2) with TRBJ2-3, with 12 bases that match TRBD2. V dropped 4 bases and J dropped 6; count of bases not matched to a gene: 8. The length of the CDR3 is 16 residues. The germline CDR1 and CDR2 sequences are LGHDT and YNNKEL (reference sequence). This chain's CDR3 is CASSLRLAGERDTQYF. The CDR3 DNA reads TGTGCCAGCAGCCTCCGACTAGCGGGGGAGAGGGATACGCAGTATTTT.

The gene calls are TRBV28 and TRBJ2-5; 10 bases align to TRBD2. CDR3 size: 16 residues. CDR1 and CDR2 from the germline V gene are MDHEN and SYDVKM. J was trimmed by 1 base and V by 4 bases; bases with no gene match: 6. CDR3: CASSSMSGGAQETQYF. The CDR3 DNA sequence: TGTGCCAGCAGTTCGATGAGCGGGGGGGCCCAAGAGACCCAGTACTTC.

The V and J genes are TRBV12-3 or TRBV12-4 and TRBJ1-4; D ambiguous. The CDR3 runs 13 residues. V was cut by 7 bases and J by 5 bases, with 11 bases left in between. This CDR3 reads CASNPAGNEKLFF. The CDR3 bases are TGTGCCAGCAACCCGGCGGGCAATGAAAAACTGTTTTTT.

The chain recombines TRBV7-8 with TRBJ1-2, with D possibly matching TRBD1 (5 bases). CDR3 length: 15 residues. V lost 4 bases and J 5 bases, leaving 17 bases between the germline ends. CDR1 is SGHVS and CDR2 is FQNEAQ in the germline V gene. The CDR3 here is CASSSRGGIWYGYTF. CDR3 nucleotides: TGTGCCAGCAGCTCCCGGGGGGGTATCTGGTATGGCTACACCTTC. The full variable domain, with the rest looked up from reference TRBV7-8 and TRBJ1-2, is GAGVSQSPRYKVAKRGQDVALRCDPISGHVSLFWYQQALGQGPEFLTYFQNEAQLDKSGLPSDRFFAERPEGSVSTLKIQRTQQEDSAVYLCASSSRGGIWYGYTFGSGTRLTVV.

This clone has just one count. The chain links TRBV19 to TRBJ2-3; D may be TRBD1 (5 bases). V lost 6 bases, J lost 3 bases, and 13 bases lay in between. Germline loops: CDR1 LNHDA, CDR2 SQIVND (reference sequence). This CDR3 is built from 14 residues. The CDR3 DNA reads as TGTGCCAGTAGCTTCAGGGTTGTGACAGATACGCAGTATTTT. Its protein is CASSFRVVTDTQYF.

This clone is a singleton in its sample. V and J are TRBV19 and TRBJ2-5, with D perhaps matching TRBD1 (6 bases). The CDR3 runs to 14 residues. Germline loops: CDR1 LNHDA, CDR2 SQIVND (reference sequence). V gave up 1 base and J gave up 2 bases, with 8 bases separating them. The CDR3 sequence is CASSIGQAQETQYF. As DNA, the CDR3 is TGTGCCAGTAGTATAGGACAGGCACAAGAGACCCAGTACTTC.

V gene TRBV28 combines with J gene TRBJ2-7; the match to TRBD1 covers 7 bases. The CDR3 is 13 amino acids. V gave up 6 bases and J gave up 2 bases; unmatched junction bases: 4. Germline CDR1 MDHEN, CDR2 SYDVKM. The CDR3 DNA follows: TGTGCCAGCAGCCGACAGGGTCCCTACGAGCAGTACTTC. Protein product: CASSRQGPYEQYF.

This chain uses TRBV21-1 with TRBJ1-3. TRBV21-1 is classified as a pseudogene. The CDR3 contains 18 residues. The CDR3 DNA reads TGTGCCAGCAGCAAAAGGGGGGGTACAGGACGCTCTGGAAACACCATATATTTT. It codes for CASSKRGGTGRSGNTIYF.

This chain links TRBV7-3 with TRBJ2-1; a possible D gene is TRBD2 (5 bases). Germline V gene data show CDR1 as SGHTA and CDR2 as FQGTGA. V was cut by 5 bases and J by 3 bases, with 14 bases left in between. This CDR3 has 15 amino acids. CDR3 nucleotide sequence: TGTGCCAGCAGCCTGCCGGGGTCGTACTACAATGAGCAGTTCTTC. Translation gives CASSLPGSYYNEQFF.

J is TRBJ1-4 and V is TRBV3-1 (or the pseudogene TRBV3-2); D remains ambiguous. The germline gives CDR1 LGHDT, CDR2 YNNKEL (reference sequence). Trimming removed 1 base from V and 0 bases from J, with 9 bases in between. This CDR3 comprises 16 residues. The CDR3 is CASSQVMRATNEKLFF. The CDR3 DNA is TGTGCCAGCAGCCAAGTAATGAGAGCAACTAATGAAAAACTGTTTTTT.

This sequence joins TRBV3-1 (or the pseudogene TRBV3-2) and TRBJ2-2; unclear D gene. The CDR3 is 14 amino acids. V lost 3 bases and J lost 0, with 5 bases in between. Germline V lookup: CDR1 LGHDT, CDR2 YNNKEL (reference sequence). The CDR3 DNA is TGTGCCAGCAGCCATCTAGCGAACACCGGGGAGCTGTTTTTT. Translating it yields CASSHLANTGELFF.

The chain uses TRBV6-5 and TRBJ1-3; a possible D gene is TRBD1 (6 bases). V was clipped by 3 bases and J by 2 bases, with 14 bases between them. The CDR3 runs 16 residues. In germline, CDR1 is MNHEY, CDR2 SVGAGI. The CDR3 coding sequence is TGTGCCAGCAGTTATGCCAAAGGGGACACTGGAAACACCATATATTTT. This translates into CASSYAKGDTGNTIYF.

This clone was seen a single time. V and J are TRBV27 and TRBJ2-1; the D gene is possibly TRBD1 (6 bases). In germline, CDR1 is MNHEY, CDR2 SMNVEV (reference sequence). The CDR3 runs to 11 residues. The CDR3 DNA is TGTGCAACAGGGAACTACAATGAGCAGTTCTTC. Its protein is CATGNYNEQFF.

The CDR3 is CASSARGQGAETQYF. In DNA form, the CDR3 reads TGTGCCAGCAGCGCGAGGGGACAGGGAGCAGAGACCCAGTACTTC. V usage is TRBV9 and J usage is TRBJ2-5; 9 bases agree with TRBD1. Germline CDR1 SGDLS, CDR2 YYNGEE. V shed 3 bases and J 4 bases; nucleotides not matched to a gene: 7. The CDR3 is 15 residues long.

This clone appeared once. The chain joins TRBV2 to TRBJ2-5; 14 nucleotides match TRBD2. Trimming removed 3 bases from V and 2 bases from J; junction bases left unmatched: 5. The CDR3 is 17 amino acids. Germline assignment: CDR1 SNHLY and CDR2 FYNNEI. CDR3 loop: CASSEGTSGSRQETQYF. Here the CDR3 DNA reads TGTGCCAGCAGTGAGGGGACTAGCGGGAGTCGGCAAGAGACCCAGTACTTC.

This clone was recorded a few times. The rearrangement uses TRBV5-1 and TRBJ1-1; D unresolved. This CDR3 is 14 amino acids long. V was clipped by 0 bases and J by 6 bases, with 12 bases between them. CDR1 is SGHRS, CDR2 YFSETQ, per germline. The CDR3 DNA reads as TGCGCCAGCAGCTTGGCCGGAGGGTACGCTGAAGCTTTCTTT. Protein: CASSLAGGYAEAFF.

This chain joins TRBV18 and TRBJ2-1, with 7 bases lining up with TRBD1. This CDR3 comprises 15 residues. The germline CDR1 and CDR2 sequences are KGHSH and LQKENI. The J segment lost 3 bases and the V segment lost 1 base, leaving 3 bases of the junction unmatched. This CDR3 reads CASSPRDSIYNEQFF. CDR3 sequence (DNA): TGTGCCAGCTCACCACGGGACAGCATCTACAATGAGCAGTTCTTC.